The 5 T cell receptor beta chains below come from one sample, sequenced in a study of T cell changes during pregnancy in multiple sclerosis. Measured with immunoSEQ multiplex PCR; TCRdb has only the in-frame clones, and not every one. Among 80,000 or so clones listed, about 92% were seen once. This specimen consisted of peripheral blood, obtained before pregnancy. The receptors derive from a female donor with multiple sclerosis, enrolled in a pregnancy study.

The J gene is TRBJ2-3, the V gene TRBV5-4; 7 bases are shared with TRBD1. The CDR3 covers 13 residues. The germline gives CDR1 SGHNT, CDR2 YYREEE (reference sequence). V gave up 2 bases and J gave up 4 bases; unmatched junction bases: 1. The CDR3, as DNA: TGTGCCAGCAGCTTCGACAGGGCAGATACGCAGTATTTT. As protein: CASSFDRADTQYF. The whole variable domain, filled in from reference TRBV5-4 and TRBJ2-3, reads ETGVTQSPTHLIKTRGQQVTLRCSSQSGHNTVSWYQQALGQGPQFIFQYYREEENGRGNFPPRFSGLQFPNYSSELNVNALELDDSALYLCASSFDRADTQYFGPGTRLTVL.

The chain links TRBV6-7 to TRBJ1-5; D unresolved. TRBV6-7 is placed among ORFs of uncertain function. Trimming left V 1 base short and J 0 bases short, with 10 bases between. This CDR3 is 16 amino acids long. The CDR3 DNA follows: TGTGCCAGCAGTTACTTCCAGGTCGATAGCAATCAGCCCCAGCATTTT. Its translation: CASSYFQVDSNQPQHF.

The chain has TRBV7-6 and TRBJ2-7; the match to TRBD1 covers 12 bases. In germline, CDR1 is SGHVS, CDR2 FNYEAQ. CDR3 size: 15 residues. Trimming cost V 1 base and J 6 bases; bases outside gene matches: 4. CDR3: CASSLGGQGAGEQYF. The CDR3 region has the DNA TGTGCCAGCAGCTTAGGGGGACAGGGGGCGGGCGAGCAGTACTTC.

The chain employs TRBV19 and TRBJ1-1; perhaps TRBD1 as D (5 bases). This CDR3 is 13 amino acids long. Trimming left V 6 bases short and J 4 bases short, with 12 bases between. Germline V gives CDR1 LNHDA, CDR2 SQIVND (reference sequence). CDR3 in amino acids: CASRTQGSTEAFF. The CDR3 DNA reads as TGTGCCAGTAGGACCCAGGGTTCCACTGAAGCTTTCTTT.

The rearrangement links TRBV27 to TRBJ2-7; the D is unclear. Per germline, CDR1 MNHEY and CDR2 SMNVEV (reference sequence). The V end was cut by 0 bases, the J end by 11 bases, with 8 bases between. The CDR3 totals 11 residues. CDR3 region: CASSLSLAEYF. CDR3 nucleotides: TGTGCCAGCAGTTTATCTTTGGCGGAGTACTTC.